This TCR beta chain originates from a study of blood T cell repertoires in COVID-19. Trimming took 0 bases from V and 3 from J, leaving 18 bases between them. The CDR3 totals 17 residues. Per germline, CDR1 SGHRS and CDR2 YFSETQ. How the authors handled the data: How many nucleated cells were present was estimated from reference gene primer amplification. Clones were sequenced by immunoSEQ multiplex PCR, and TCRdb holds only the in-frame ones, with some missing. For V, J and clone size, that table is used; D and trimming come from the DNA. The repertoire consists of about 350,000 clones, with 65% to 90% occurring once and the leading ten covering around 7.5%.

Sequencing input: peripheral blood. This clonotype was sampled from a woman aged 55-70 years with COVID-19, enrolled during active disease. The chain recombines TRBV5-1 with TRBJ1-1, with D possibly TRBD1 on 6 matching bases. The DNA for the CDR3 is TGCGCCAGCAGCTTGGCGCTGATGACAGGTAGGGACACTGAAGCTTTCTTT. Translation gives CASSLALMTGRDTEAFF.